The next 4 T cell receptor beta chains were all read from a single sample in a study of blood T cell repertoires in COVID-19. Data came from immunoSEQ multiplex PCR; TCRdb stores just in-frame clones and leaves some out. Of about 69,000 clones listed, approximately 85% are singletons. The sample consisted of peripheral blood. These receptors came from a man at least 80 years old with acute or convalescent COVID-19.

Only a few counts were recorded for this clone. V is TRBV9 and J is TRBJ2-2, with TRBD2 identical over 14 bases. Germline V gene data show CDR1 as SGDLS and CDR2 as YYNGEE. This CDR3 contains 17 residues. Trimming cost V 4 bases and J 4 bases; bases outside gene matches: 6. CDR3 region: CASSPGLAGEATGELFF. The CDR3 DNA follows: TGTGCCAGCAGCCCGGGACTAGCGGGAGAGGCCACCGGGGAGCTGTTTTTT.

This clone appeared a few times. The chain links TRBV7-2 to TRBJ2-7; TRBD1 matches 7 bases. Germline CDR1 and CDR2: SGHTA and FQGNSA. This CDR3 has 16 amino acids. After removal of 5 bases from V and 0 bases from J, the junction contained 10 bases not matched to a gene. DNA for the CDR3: TGTGCCAGCAGCGTTGCGACAGGGTCCCGCTCCTACGAGCAGTACTTC. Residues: CASSVATGSRSYEQYF.

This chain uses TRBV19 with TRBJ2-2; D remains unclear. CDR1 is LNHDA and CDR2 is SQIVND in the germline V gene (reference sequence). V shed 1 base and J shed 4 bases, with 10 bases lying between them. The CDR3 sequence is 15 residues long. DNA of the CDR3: TGTGCCAGTAGTATAGGGAACAGCCCCACCGGGGAGCTGTTTTTT. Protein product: CASSIGNSPTGELFF.

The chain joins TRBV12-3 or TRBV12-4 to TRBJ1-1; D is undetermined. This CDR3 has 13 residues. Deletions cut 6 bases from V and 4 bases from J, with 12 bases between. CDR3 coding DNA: TGTGCCAGCAGCCGAATACTGAGCACTGAAGCTTTCTTT. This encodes CASSRILSTEAFF.